This TCR beta chain was captured by sequencing in a study of blood T cell repertoires in COVID-19. The authors' processing: For nucleated cells, counts were estimated from reference gene primer amplification. The assay was immunoSEQ multiplex PCR, and TCRdb's table has in-frame clones only and misses some. The D gene and trimming were derived from the DNA, and the V and J assignments and clone size from that table. This sample yields over 400,000 clones, of which 70% to 90% are seen a single time; approximately 8% belongs to the top ten. The germline V and J ends were trimmed by 6 bases and 7 bases, with 10 bases remaining between them. This CDR3 is 11 amino acids long. CDR1 DFQATT and CDR2 SNEGSKA come from the germline V gene (reference sequence).

The sample taken for sequencing was PBMCs or T cells enriched from blood (not recorded which). The chain has TRBV20-1 and TRBJ2-1; D gene ambiguous. The receptor's source is a woman aged 60 to 75 who had recovered from COVID-19. The CDR3 reads CSALLTNEQFF. CDR3 nucleotides: TGCAGTGCCCTTCTTACTAATGAGCAGTTCTTC.